The following is a TCR beta chain sequence with its context. It lacks a known antigen. No much larger clone exists at a distance of one base, and base qualities are not known. Including cysteine and phenylalanine, the CDR3 has 17 amino acids. The only DNA kept is the CDR3, 51 bases in frame from the first base. CDR1 and CDR2 (SGHTA, FQGNSA) derive from the germline V gene. For this chain, trimming is 1 base at the V end and 2 bases at the J end, and the number of junction bases without a gene match is 9. The data stem from a study of response to subunit inactivated influenza vaccine (dated by TCRdb to 2016 to 2019). Context from the whole study: Deep quantitative T cell receptor repertoire profiling was used in the study to track responses to a trivalent subunit inactivated influenza vaccine. Beyond this particular receptor, the publication reports: According to the authors, only a limited number of new T cells may be recruited by each seasonal influenza vaccination.

The receptor library was made with RT-PCR. Sequencing was performed on an Illumina HiSeq 2500. TCRdb took the public reads, trimmed them with fastp at Q25, ran MiXCR for clone calling and kept in-frame beta chains. Rows merge per CDR3 protein into single entries with the most common DNA and genes. This sample has roughly 700,000 distinct CDR3 sequences in its table, and about 15% of those were observed once. The ten largest account for 11% of the sample. The material sequenced was PBMCs from blood, taken 11 to 12 days after vaccination. The receptor's source is a man over 45 who received an inactivated influenza vaccine. Donor details come from another sample of the same person, matched by shared clones. This chain is built from TRBV7-2 and TRBJ1-2, with 8 bases aligning to TRBD1. The base sequence is TGTGCCAGCAGCTTAGTAGCCGGACAGGGAGGGAACTATGGCTACACCTTC. This translates into CASSLVAGQGGNYGYTF.